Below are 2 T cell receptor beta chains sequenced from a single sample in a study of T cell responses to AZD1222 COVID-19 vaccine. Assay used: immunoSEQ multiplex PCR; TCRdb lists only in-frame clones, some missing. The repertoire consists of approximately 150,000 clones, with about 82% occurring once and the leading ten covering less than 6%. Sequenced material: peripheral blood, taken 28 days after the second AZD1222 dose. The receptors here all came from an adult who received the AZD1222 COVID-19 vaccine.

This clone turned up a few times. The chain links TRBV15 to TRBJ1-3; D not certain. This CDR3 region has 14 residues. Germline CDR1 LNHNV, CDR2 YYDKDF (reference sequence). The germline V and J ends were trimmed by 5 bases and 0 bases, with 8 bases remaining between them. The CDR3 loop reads CATSPGVSGNTIYF. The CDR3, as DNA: TGTGCCACCAGCCCCGGGGTCTCTGGAAACACCATATATTTT.

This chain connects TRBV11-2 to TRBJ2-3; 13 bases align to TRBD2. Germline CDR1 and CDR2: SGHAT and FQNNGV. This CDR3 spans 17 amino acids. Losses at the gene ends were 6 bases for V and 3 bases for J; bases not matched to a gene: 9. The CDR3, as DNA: TGTGCCAGCAGGTCAACGGTGGGACTAGCGGGAACAGATACGCAGTATTTT. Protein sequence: CASRSTVGLAGTDTQYF.